The rows below give T cell receptor beta chains drawn from one sample of a study of blood T cell repertoires in COVID-19. Assay used: immunoSEQ multiplex PCR; TCRdb lists only in-frame clones, some missing. The sample includes about 210,000 clones, roughly nine tenths seen only once; the top ten take roughly 1.2%. The sequenced sample consisted of peripheral blood. All receptors derive from a man between 25 and 39 years old with acute or convalescent COVID-19. CDR3s include the opening cysteine and the closing phenylalanine or tryptophan. The D gene is left open where the match is weak. A row's size may be missing; if present it is once, few, many or a size class.

>NA|NA|TRBJ2-7|TRBV19
CASSQGTGEQYF
TGTGCCAGTAGCCAGGGTACTGGGGAGCAGTACTTC
>NA|NA|TRBJ2-1|TRBV9
CASSVVPSASPEQFF
TGTGCCAGCAGCGTAGTCCCTAGCGCCAGTCCGGAGCAGTTCTTC
>NA|NA|TRBJ1-5|TRBV30
CAWNPTTSNQPQHF
TGTGCCTGGAACCCGACTACGAGCAATCAGCCCCAGCATTTT
>NA|TRBD2|TRBJ2-1|TRBV11-2
CASSLGGSGRNEQFF
TGTGCCAGCAGCTTAGGAGGTAGCGGGCGAAATGAGCAGTTCTTC
>NA|TRBD2|TRBJ2-3|TRBV30
CAWSNSGGALITDTQYF
TGTGCCTGGAGTAATAGCGGGGGGGCATTGATAACAGATACGCAGTATTTT
>NA|NA|TRBJ2-1|TRBV19
CASIPSDRNEQFF
TGTGCTTCCATCCCTAGCGACCGCAATGAGCAGTTCTTC
>NA|NA|TRBJ2-1|TRBV7-2
CASSLSFLSRSYNEQFF
TGTGCCAGCAGCTTATCGTTCCTTTCTCGTTCCTACAATGAGCAGTTCTTC
>NA|NA|TRBJ2-7|TRBV6-5
CASSYVIGAYEQYF
TGTGCCAGCAGTTACGTGATAGGAGCCTACGAGCAGTACTTC
>NA|NA|TRBJ1-1|TRBV4-2
CASSQSVGYTEAFF
TGTGCCAGCAGCCAGAGCGTCGGGTACACTGAAGCTTTCTTT
>NA|TRBD1|TRBJ2-7|TRBV28
CASSFLYRGRHKQYF
TGTGCCAGCAGTTTTTTGTACAGGGGGCGGCATAAGCAGTACTTC
>NA|NA|TRBJ2-3|TRBV7-2
CASSFGGTYSTDTQYF
TGTGCCAGCAGCTTCGGTGGTACTTATTCCACAGATACGCAGTATTTT
>NA|NA|TRBJ2-7|TRBV5-5
CASSRLGVPGVGYEQYF
TGTGCCAGCAGCCGGCTGGGGGTTCCGGGGGTCGGGTACGAGCAGTACTTC
>NA|TRBD1|TRBJ2-1|TRBV5-1
CASSLGTGVFDEQFF
TGCGCCAGCAGCTTGGGGACAGGGGTTTTCGATGAGCAGTTCTTC
>NA|NA|TRBJ1-5|TRBV28
CASSRGQGPPQHF
TGTGCCAGCAGCCGCGGCCAGGGGCCGCCCCAGCATTTT
>NA|TRBD1|TRBJ2-7|TRBV29-1
CSVEKGQGSTSAEQYF
TGCAGCGTTGAAAAGGGACAGGGGTCCACGTCGGCCGAGCAGTACTTC
>once|TRBD2|TRBJ2-7|TRBV5-1
CASSPGEGRAEQYF
TGCGCCAGCAGCCCCGGGGAGGGGAGAGCCGAGCAGTACTTC
>NA|TRBD1|TRBJ1-2|TRBV5-1
CASSPDRGTDGYTF
TGCGCCAGCAGCCCGGACAGGGGAACCGATGGCTACACCTTC
>NA|NA|TRBJ2-1|TRBV5-1
CASSSRLVAGANYNEQFF
TGCGCCAGCAGCTCCAGACTGGTTGCGGGGGCGAACTACAATGAGCAGTTCTTC
>NA|TRBD1|TRBJ2-7|TRBV28
CASTRGQMVSYEQYF
TGTGCCAGCACTCGGGGACAGATGGTATCCTACGAGCAGTACTTC
>NA|NA|TRBJ2-5|TRBV2
CASSDPDGRTQYF
TGTGCCAGCAGTGACCCGGACGGGAGGACCCAGTACTTC
>NA|TRBD1|TRBJ2-2|TRBV5-4
CASSPEGQADTGELFF
TGTGCCAGCAGCCCCGAGGGACAGGCTGACACCGGGGAGCTGTTTTTT
>NA|NA|TRBJ1-1|TRBV7-6
CASRGVSTEAFF
TGTGCCAGCAGGGGCGTGAGCACTGAAGCTTTCTTT
>NA|NA|TRBJ2-3|TRBV2
CASGATDTDTQYF
TGTGCCAGCGGCGCCACAGACACAGATACGCAGTATTTT
>NA|TRBD2|TRBJ2-7|TRBV27
CASSLIGGEQYF
TGTGCCAGCAGTTTAATCGGGGGGGAGCAGTACTTC
>NA|TRBD1|TRBJ1-1|TRBV5-1
CASSLGTGANTEAFF
TGCGCCAGCAGCTTGGGGACAGGGGCAAACACTGAAGCTTTCTTT
>NA|NA|TRBJ1-1|TRBV7-5
CARSLVTGENTEAFF
TGTGCCAGAAGCTTAGTAACAGGAGAGAACACTGAAGCTTTCTTT
>NA|TRBD1|TRBJ1-2|TRBV30
CAWSEGTGNGYTF
TGTGCCTGGAGTGAGGGGACAGGGAACGGCTACACCTTC
>once|NA|TRBJ1-5|TRBV18
CASSPAGSDNQPQHF
TGTGCCAGCTCACCGGCGGGGAGTGACAATCAGCCCCAGCATTTT
>NA|NA|TRBJ1-2|TRBV18
CASSPPSAGSYGYTF
TGTGCCAGCTCACCACCGTCAGCGGGAAGCTATGGCTACACCTTC
>NA|TRBD1|TRBJ1-2|TRBV19
CASGVYRGPLYGYTF
TGTGCGTCCGGTGTCTATAGGGGGCCCCTCTATGGCTACACCTTC
>NA|TRBD1|TRBJ1-2|TRBV7-9
CASSPTGALPHGYTF
TGTGCCAGCAGCCCTACAGGGGCACTACCTCATGGCTACACCTTC
>NA|NA|TRBJ2-7|TRBV11-2
CASSFTSHEQYF
TGTGCCAGCAGCTTTACGAGTCACGAGCAGTACTTC
>NA|NA|TRBJ1-2|TRBV5-1
CASSQGPGEGYGYTF
TGCGCCAGCAGCCAGGGCCCAGGGGAGGGCTATGGCTACACCTTC
>NA|TRBD1|TRBJ1-3|TRBV5-6
CASSWRGQGALSPGNTIYF
TGTGCCAGCAGCTGGAGGGGACAGGGGGCGCTGAGCCCTGGAAACACCATATATTTT
>NA|NA|TRBJ1-1|TRBV28
CAVLGHTEAFF
TGTGCCGTCTTGGGCCACACTGAAGCTTTCTTT
>NA|TRBD2|TRBJ2-5|TRBV12-5
CASGSRLAGVEETQYF
TGTGCTAGTGGTTCCCGACTAGCGGGGGTGGAGGAGACCCAGTACTTC
>NA|NA|TRBJ2-7|TRBV12-3/TRBV12-4
CASSFYDEQYF
TGTGCCAGCAGTTTTTATGACGAGCAGTACTTC
>few|NA|TRBJ1-5|TRBV11-2
CASSFGSGHSNQPQHF
TGTGCCAGCAGCTTTGGATCGGGACACAGCAATCAGCCCCAGCATTTT
>NA|TRBD1|TRBJ1-1|TRBV7-8
CASSLGGQARTEAFF
TGTGCCAGCAGCTTAGGTGGACAGGCACGGACTGAAGCTTTCTTT
>NA|TRBD1|TRBJ2-1|TRBV7-3
CASSWDRGYNEQFF
TGTGCCAGCAGCTGGGACAGGGGGTACAATGAGCAGTTCTTC
>NA|NA|TRBJ1-1|TRBV19
CASSVDSLVVTEAFF
TGTGCCAGTAGTGTCGACAGTCTAGTAGTCACTGAAGCTTTCTTT
>NA|TRBD2|TRBJ2-2|TRBV10-3
CATAPGGRAWTGELFF
TGTGCCACCGCTCCCGGCGGGAGGGCGTGGACCGGGGAGCTGTTTTTT
>NA|NA|TRBJ2-4|TRBV28
CASSFDSISKNIQYF
TGTGCCAGCAGTTTCGACAGTATCTCCAAAAACATTCAGTACTTC
>NA|NA|TRBJ1-3|TRBV9
CASSPDAVFNTIYF
TGTGCCAGCTCCCCCGACGCGGTTTTCAACACCATATATTTT
>NA|TRBD1|TRBJ2-2|TRBV9
CASSGPGQGATGELFF
TGTGCCAGCAGCGGACCGGGACAGGGGGCAACCGGGGAGCTGTTTTTT
>NA|NA|TRBJ1-1|TRBV3-1/TRBV3-2
CASSSLGVGTEAFF
TGTGCCAGCAGTTCCCTCGGGGTGGGAACTGAAGCTTTCTTT
>NA|TRBD1|TRBJ2-7|TRBV5-1
CASSLRTGGHEQYF
TGCGCCAGCAGCCTCCGGACAGGGGGCCACGAGCAGTACTTC
>NA|TRBD1|TRBJ1-3|TRBV2
CASGLDRYLVEDTIYF
TGTGCCAGCGGACTGGACAGGTACCTAGTGGAGGACACCATATATTTT
>NA|NA|TRBJ2-2|TRBV6-5
CASSIHRANTGELFF
TGTGCCAGCAGCATCCACAGGGCTAACACCGGGGAGCTGTTTTTT
>NA|TRBD2|TRBJ2-4|TRBV30
CAWSPPPGGGAMKNIQYF
TGTGCCTGGAGTCCACCTCCTGGCGGGGGGGCTATGAAAAACATTCAGTACTTC
>few|NA|TRBJ1-2|TRBV16
CASSQSSLGSFYGYTF
TGTGCCAGCAGCCAATCTTCGCTAGGGAGTTTCTATGGCTACACCTTC
>NA|TRBD1|TRBJ2-7|TRBV27
CASSSQGAPPYEQYF
TGTGCCAGCAGTTCCCAGGGGGCGCCTCCCTACGAGCAGTACTTC